This T cell receptor (beta chain) originates from a study of T cell responses to AZD1222 COVID-19 vaccine. General study points: White British people made up most donors, females outnumbered males, and clonal diversity was possibly underestimated.

The repertoire was sequenced with immunoSEQ multiplex PCR; TCRdb's copy has only in-frame clones and lacks some. The table records 90,000 to 150,000 clones, roughly 88% of them present only once. Remarks on this clone: What it recognizes is unknown. Other DNA sequences in this sample translate to the same CDR3.

After removal of 6 bases from V and 1 base from J, the junction contained 4 bases not matched to a gene. The length of the CDR3 is 15 residues. Germline V lookup: CDR1 MRHNA, CDR2 SNTAGT. The sample in question was peripheral blood, obtained on day 0 of AZD1222 vaccination. The chain combines TRBV6-4 with TRBJ2-3; 10 bases match TRBD2. The sequence was obtained from an adult in good health. CDR3 nucleotides: TGTGCCAGCAGCGAAAGCGGGGGGGGCACAGATACGCAGTATTTT. It translates to CASSESGGGTDTQYF.